Listed below are T cell receptor beta chains from one sample, sequenced in a study of blood T cell repertoires in COVID-19. The method was immunoSEQ multiplex PCR; TCRdb's version includes in-frame clones alone and lacks a portion of them. Among about 100,000 clones, 80% to 90% were seen once, and the ten largest hold roughly 2.6%. The sequenced sample consisted of PBMCs or T cells enriched from blood (not recorded which). Receptors were obtained from a woman in her fifties or sixties who had recovered from COVID-19. Both conserved end residues are part of each CDR3. Fields, in order: clone size, J gene, D gene, V gene, CDR3 length, CDR3 DNA, CDR3 protein. The D gene is left open where the match is weak. Rows give clone size only sometimes, using once, few, many, or a class for an expanded clone.

clone size: NA
J gene: TRBJ1-2
D gene: NA
V gene: TRBV11-1
CDR3 length: 13
CDR3 DNA: TGTGCCACTACAGACGACAGTTTCTATGGCTACACCTTC
CDR3 protein: CATTDDSFYGYTF

clone size: NA
J gene: TRBJ2-1
D gene: NA
V gene: TRBV5-1
CDR3 length: 15
CDR3 DNA: TGCGCCAGCAGCTTGGTCTCCAGGGTCTGGAATGAGCAGTTCTTC
CDR3 protein: CASSLVSRVWNEQFF

clone size: NA
J gene: TRBJ2-5
D gene: TRBD1
V gene: TRBV7-8
CDR3 length: 18
CDR3 DNA: TGTGCCAGCAGCATCCCGGGACAGGGGACTAGAGTTAGAGAGACCCAGTACTTC
CDR3 protein: CASSIPGQGTRVRETQYF

clone size: NA
J gene: TRBJ2-6
D gene: NA
V gene: TRBV27
CDR3 length: 16
CDR3 DNA: TGTGCCAGCGGAATGGGCCGAATCTCTGGGGCCAACGTCCTGACTTTC
CDR3 protein: CASGMGRISGANVLTF

clone size: once
J gene: TRBJ2-7
D gene: NA
V gene: TRBV5-1
CDR3 length: 17
CDR3 DNA: TGCGCCAGCAGCGCAGAGGCGTCAGGGTGGGACTCCTACGAGCAGTACTTC
CDR3 protein: CASSAEASGWDSYEQYF

clone size: few
J gene: TRBJ2-7
D gene: TRBD2
V gene: TRBV11-2
CDR3 length: 15
CDR3 DNA: TGTGCCAGCAGCAATCCGGGACTAGCTTCCTACGAGCAGTACTTC
CDR3 protein: CASSNPGLASYEQYF

clone size: NA
J gene: TRBJ1-2
D gene: NA
V gene: TRBV10-3
CDR3 length: 12
CDR3 DNA: TGTGCCATCAGCAGCACAGACTATGGCTACACCTTC
CDR3 protein: CAISSTDYGYTF

clone size: NA
J gene: TRBJ2-1
D gene: TRBD2
V gene: TRBV15
CDR3 length: 15
CDR3 DNA: TGTGCCACCAGCAGAGCGGGGGGGTCCTACAATGAGCAGTTCTTC
CDR3 protein: CATSRAGGSYNEQFF

clone size: NA
J gene: TRBJ2-3
D gene: NA
V gene: TRBV21-1
CDR3 length: 17
CDR3 DNA: TGTGCCAGCAGCAAAGCTACCGGGACAGGGGGGATAGATACGCAGTATTTT
CDR3 protein: CASSKATGTGGIDTQYF

clone size: NA
J gene: TRBJ2-6
D gene: TRBD1
V gene: TRBV2
CDR3 length: 18
CDR3 DNA: TGTGCCAGCAGTCCCACAACAGGGGCCGGCTCTGGGGCCAACGTCCTGACTTTC
CDR3 protein: CASSPTTGAGSGANVLTF

clone size: NA
J gene: TRBJ1-1
D gene: NA
V gene: TRBV18
CDR3 length: 16
CDR3 DNA: TGTGCCAGCTCACCCCCCAGCAGGTCCGGGAACACTGAAGCTTTCTTT
CDR3 protein: CASSPPSRSGNTEAFF

clone size: NA
J gene: TRBJ2-5
D gene: TRBD1
V gene: TRBV5-4
CDR3 length: 16
CDR3 DNA: TGTGCCAGCAGCTTTGCGGGACAGGGGTTGTCGGGGACCCAGTACTTC
CDR3 protein: CASSFAGQGLSGTQYF

clone size: once
J gene: TRBJ2-1
D gene: TRBD2
V gene: TRBV28
CDR3 length: 14
CDR3 DNA: TGTGCCAGCCGTAAGCGGGAGGGCCTCAGTGAGCAGTTCTTC
CDR3 protein: CASRKREGLSEQFF

clone size: once
J gene: TRBJ1-2
D gene: TRBD1
V gene: TRBV27
CDR3 length: 15
CDR3 DNA: TGTGCCAGCAGTTTATGGGCAGGGGGCGCGTTAGACTACACCTTC
CDR3 protein: CASSLWAGGALDYTF

clone size: NA
J gene: TRBJ2-1
D gene: NA
V gene: TRBV7-7
CDR3 length: 13
CDR3 DNA: TGTGCCAGCAGCTTAAGCACCTACAATGAGCAGTTCTTC
CDR3 protein: CASSLSTYNEQFF

clone size: NA
J gene: TRBJ2-5
D gene: NA
V gene: TRBV10-3
CDR3 length: 13
CDR3 DNA: TGTGCCATCAGTGAGGGACAGCAAGAGACCCAGTACTTC
CDR3 protein: CAISEGQQETQYF

clone size: NA
J gene: TRBJ2-3
D gene: NA
V gene: TRBV11-2
CDR3 length: 14
CDR3 DNA: TGTGCCAGCAGCGACAGATCAAGCACAGATACGCAGTATTTT
CDR3 protein: CASSDRSSTDTQYF

clone size: NA
J gene: TRBJ1-5
D gene: TRBD1
V gene: TRBV6-1
CDR3 length: 17
CDR3 DNA: TGTGCCAGCAGTGAAGGTCCCGGGGGACAGGGTGGACAGCCCCAGCATTTT
CDR3 protein: CASSEGPGGQGGQPQHF

clone size: NA
J gene: TRBJ2-4
D gene: TRBD2
V gene: TRBV11-2
CDR3 length: 15
CDR3 DNA: TGTGCCAGCAGCTTAAGTAAGGGAGGGTCGCACATTCAGTACTTC
CDR3 protein: CASSLSKGGSHIQYF

clone size: NA
J gene: TRBJ1-1
D gene: NA
V gene: TRBV27
CDR3 length: 14
CDR3 DNA: TGTGCCAGCAGTAGGGGACTGCCAATCACTGAAGCTTTCTTT
CDR3 protein: CASSRGLPITEAFF

clone size: few
J gene: TRBJ1-1
D gene: NA
V gene: TRBV7-3
CDR3 length: 15
CDR3 DNA: TGTGCCAGCAGCTTGACGGGAGGTGGGAACACTGAAGCTTTCTTT
CDR3 protein: CASSLTGGGNTEAFF

clone size: NA
J gene: TRBJ2-5
D gene: NA
V gene: TRBV7-2
CDR3 length: 15
CDR3 DNA: TGTGCCAGCAGCTTAGCCGGGTCGCGGGAAAAGACCCAGTACTTC
CDR3 protein: CASSLAGSREKTQYF

clone size: NA
J gene: TRBJ2-7
D gene: TRBD2
V gene: TRBV11-2
CDR3 length: 17
CDR3 DNA: TGTGCCAGCAGCTTAGTTGAAATAGCGGGAGTAGCTTACGAGCAGTACTTC
CDR3 protein: CASSLVEIAGVAYEQYF

clone size: NA
J gene: TRBJ2-1
D gene: TRBD1
V gene: TRBV5-1
CDR3 length: 15
CDR3 DNA: TGCGCCAGCAGCTTGGGACAGGGCTCCTACAATGAGCAGTTCTTC
CDR3 protein: CASSLGQGSYNEQFF

clone size: NA
J gene: TRBJ2-5
D gene: TRBD2
V gene: TRBV11-2
CDR3 length: 14
CDR3 DNA: TGTGCCAGCAGCCCCGGGACTACAGAAGAGACCCAGTACTTC
CDR3 protein: CASSPGTTEETQYF

clone size: few
J gene: TRBJ2-7
D gene: TRBD2
V gene: TRBV15
CDR3 length: 15
CDR3 DNA: TGTGCCACCAGCAGAGGGGGTAGCGGGAGGGACGAGCAGTACTTC
CDR3 protein: CATSRGGSGRDEQYF

clone size: NA
J gene: TRBJ1-5
D gene: TRBD1
V gene: TRBV9
CDR3 length: 14
CDR3 DNA: TGTGCCAGCAGCGCCACAGGGGTGAACCAGCCCCAGCATTTT
CDR3 protein: CASSATGVNQPQHF

clone size: NA
J gene: TRBJ1-1
D gene: NA
V gene: TRBV24-1
CDR3 length: 12
CDR3 DNA: TGTGCCACCAGTGACCGGGGCACTGAAGCTTTCTTT
CDR3 protein: CATSDRGTEAFF

clone size: NA
J gene: TRBJ1-2
D gene: NA
V gene: TRBV28
CDR3 length: 13
CDR3 DNA: TGTGCCAGTCGCATCGACCCCCCGAGGGGCTACACCTTC
CDR3 protein: CASRIDPPRGYTF

clone size: few
J gene: TRBJ1-3
D gene: TRBD1
V gene: TRBV9
CDR3 length: 15
CDR3 DNA: TGTGCCAGCAGCCCTGGGGACAGTTCTGGAAACACCATATATTTT
CDR3 protein: CASSPGDSSGNTIYF

clone size: NA
J gene: TRBJ1-4
D gene: NA
V gene: TRBV19
CDR3 length: 16
CDR3 DNA: TGTGCCAGTAGTCTGTTTGGGGCAGGGACTAATGAAAAACTGTTTTTT
CDR3 protein: CASSLFGAGTNEKLFF

clone size: NA
J gene: TRBJ1-2
D gene: NA
V gene: TRBV28
CDR3 length: 12
CDR3 DNA: TGTGCTATTCGGGACATACTCTATGGCTACACCTTC
CDR3 protein: CAIRDILYGYTF

clone size: once
J gene: TRBJ2-5
D gene: NA
V gene: TRBV3-1/TRBV3-2
CDR3 length: 15
CDR3 DNA: TGTGCCAGCAGCCCTCGACGGCCGGGGGAAGAGACCCAGTACTTC
CDR3 protein: CASSPRRPGEETQYF

clone size: NA
J gene: TRBJ2-3
D gene: NA
V gene: TRBV7-6
CDR3 length: 15
CDR3 DNA: TGTGCCAGCAGCTCCCGGGGGGCAGACACAGATACGCAGTATTTT
CDR3 protein: CASSSRGADTDTQYF

clone size: NA
J gene: TRBJ1-1
D gene: NA
V gene: TRBV30
CDR3 length: 14
CDR3 DNA: TGTGCCTGGATGGGACTTTCGGCGGCCACTGAAGCTTTCTTT
CDR3 protein: CAWMGLSAATEAFF

clone size: NA
J gene: TRBJ2-5
D gene: NA
V gene: TRBV7-6
CDR3 length: 13
CDR3 DNA: TGTGCCAGCAGCTTAGCTCTCCAAGAGACCCAGTACTTC
CDR3 protein: CASSLALQETQYF

clone size: NA
J gene: TRBJ2-4
D gene: TRBD2
V gene: TRBV3-1/TRBV3-2
CDR3 length: 14
CDR3 DNA: TGTGCCAGCAGCCAACCGGGGGGGGACTACATTCAGTACTTC
CDR3 protein: CASSQPGGDYIQYF